This T cell receptor (beta chain) appears in the sequencing data of a study of cytomegalovirus exposure and HLA in healthy donors (dated by TCRdb to about 2017). Broadly, across the study: According to an earlier analysis of several hundred of the donors, some 170 million T cells yielded roughly 110 million unique TCR beta sequences and approximately 280 Gb of sequence data. In addition to the first cohort of around 670 subjects, a separate validation cohort of approximately 110 different subjects was used. The genetic ancestry cluster associated with self-reported Caucasian donors included about 84% of the approximately 410 genotyped donors. In a later genetic analysis, genome-wide SNP genotypes for about three fifths of the 666 donors were used, and that subset was treated as a discovery cohort. The later analysis used no new phenotypic data to find candidate immune exposures, relying instead on TCR beta sequences and their occurrence across donors. HLA typing covered class I and class II loci at four-digit resolution. Donor age, sex, ethnicity and CMV serostatus were compiled together with the repertoire data. The T cell repertoires of several hundred subjects were profiled by immunosequencing and related to cytomegalovirus serostatus. A few DR-DQ haplotypes were handled as single units for association and clustering because linkage in the cohort was strong. Across approximately 400 genotyped donors of the cohort, an average of approximately 200,000 unique TCR beta nucleotide sequences per donor were sequenced, and approximately 17% of those sequences were non-productive. Every repertoire in the discovery cohort had been generated on one and the same sequencing platform. High-throughput TCR immunosequencing, statistical association of individual TCRs with disease status, and machine learning were combined to predict cytomegalovirus infection status. An early release that covered fewer than 750 HLA-typed donors contained approximately 320 gigabases of sequencing data and approximately 85 million unique TCR sequences. An earlier analysis of several hundred of the donors used high-throughput TCR beta sequencing to judge whether each TCR beta V gene segment behaved as functional or pseudogenic. To study patterns of TCR occurrence, a later analysis re-analyzed previously published TCR beta repertoires from several hundred donors and added high-resolution HLA genotyping. The number of typed donors differed by locus: about 620-640 for A, B, C, DRB1 and DQB1; approximately 530 for DQA1; roughly 600 for DPA1; and around 470 for DPB1. The aim of the study was to test whether cataloging public T cell receptors could identify signatures of past pathogen exposure.

The study at large found these results: In both the original and validation cohorts, the classifier was reported to diagnose cytomegalovirus status with high specificity and sensitivity. Presence/absence analyses assumed roughly uniform sequencing depth across donors, an assumption that may not hold. According to a later analysis, parvovirus B19, influenza, CMV and Epstein-Barr virus appeared linked to several top co-occurrence clusters. For the cohort, immune exposure information was limited to CMV serostatus. According to a later genetic analysis, donors in an Asian-associated ancestry cluster had fewer N-insertions in productive TCRs than the approximately 670-donor mean. According to a later analysis, TCR association rates differed among HLA loci, with DRB1 alleles showing the most associated TCRs and HLA-C alleles showing the fewest. A cluster of highly shared sequence variants was judged likely to be a technical artifact of the sequencing pipeline. An association between a missense DCLRE1C variant and V-gene and J-gene trimming of TCR beta chains was found in a later genetic analysis and replicated in an independent cohort. The cohort was sequenced for TCR beta chains only, and without alpha or paired-chain data the features that could be detected were limited. According to the authors, the approach could potentially be generalized to other disease states and immunological phenotypes. Because some donors lacked HLA typing at each locus, the association tests relied only on the typed subset. Broadly in line with IMGT annotations, most TCR beta V segments showed up in productive rearrangements about 87% or about 30% of the time in an earlier analysis of around 550 of the donors. When HLA alleles, especially DR and DQ, strongly co-occurred, attributing TCR associations to individual alleles was difficult. Because the 87-base-pair reads could not distinguish some IMGT-functional V segments, including TRBV6-2 and TRBV6-3, those segments were excluded. The study gave a list of around 170 TCR beta chains associated with cytomegalovirus. Most TCR sequences were observed very rarely across donors, whereas some public TCRs were present in many individuals. A further reported finding was that TCR beta sequences accurately predicted the HLA-A and HLA-B alleles for most subjects in the first cohort. Compared with equally common non-associated chains, HLA-associated TCR beta chains in a later analysis were more clonally expanded and had lower generation probabilities. Three of the identified cytomegalovirus-associated TCR beta chains were confirmed in vitro to be specific for cytomegalovirus antigens. At a false discovery rate of 0.05, a later analysis linked 15,000 to 20,000 TCR beta sequences to specific HLA alleles. The earlier analysis of nearly 600 of the donors excluded seventeen rarely observed V segments, including chromosome 9 orphons, because counts were too low. Correlated functional status among segregating V segments might be attributable to linkage disequilibrium, but an unknown experimental factor could not be ruled out. Most CMV-associated TCR beta chains appeared to be HLA-restricted in a later analysis, and the HLA associations seemed to be driven largely by CMV exposure.

Libraries came from the immunoSEQ multiplex PCR assay. For the multiplex PCR, a mixture combining 60 forward primers for TCR Vbeta segments and 13 reverse primers for TCR Jbeta segments was used. The CDR3 region of rearranged TCR beta genes was amplified from genomic DNA by a multiplex PCR assay. On the Illumina HiSeq System, the amplified TCR beta libraries were sequenced as 87-base-pair reads. Per the authors' processing: In a later analysis, approximately 74 million unique TCR beta chains were counted across the approximately 640 repertoires, and approximately 11 million of these chains were shared by at least two donors. To remove PCR and sequencing errors, raw reads were error-corrected and collapsed into unique sequences using a nearest-neighbor algorithm that merged closely related sequences. CDR3 sequences were aligned to IMGT reference sequences to assign V, D and J gene segments. For a sequence to be retained, at least a six-nucleotide match to both a V gene segment and a J gene segment was required. Rearrangements were called productive when the CDR3 lacked stop codons and stayed in frame with V and J; all others were non-productive. Following IMGT convention, CDR3 was defined as the stretch from the second conserved V-encoded cysteine to the conserved J-encoded phenylalanine. The earlier analysis of fewer than 700 of the donors excluded sequences that lacked an unambiguous match to a single V gene segment. An earlier analysis of over 450 of the donors classified V segments as functional when productive rearrangements were above 56.7% and as segregating when the standard deviation between donors was above 5%. To diagnose cytomegalovirus status from the catalog of TCR beta chain sequences, a statistical classification framework was built. V and J gene assignment, in a later analysis, came from comparing TCR nucleotide sequences with IMGT/GENE-DB human TR gene sequences. A later analysis assigned CDR3 sequences and most-parsimonious VDJ recombination scenarios with the TCRdist pipeline. A later analysis defined each TCR beta chain by its CDR3 amino acid sequence plus V-gene family, and excluded reads lacking a unique V-gene family. In a later analysis, a few hundred highly shared, low-generation-probability nucleotide sequences were removed to address suspected cross-contamination and a sequencing artifact. A later analysis calculated a clonal expansion index for each public chain from normalized within-repertoire ranks of inferred template counts. Generation probabilities in a later analysis came from a VDJ recombination model fitted to out-of-frame rearrangements, and those results were checked against IGoR. A later analysis scored TCR-TCR, TCR-HLA and TCR-CMV co-occurrence with hypergeometric tests, applying a repertoire-size bias correction to TCR pairs. False discovery rates were estimated in a later analysis by permuting HLA or CMV assignments 20 times. A later analysis grouped co-occurring TCRs with DBSCAN, adding TCRdist sequence similarity when clustering within HLA-allele-positive subsets. Repertoires with fewer than 30,000 or more than 120,000 public chains, plus five repertoires with anomalous nucleotide sharing, were excluded from co-occurrence clustering. This is the immuneACCESS table as TCRdb keeps it, with only in-frame sequences that have V and J called. A part of the clones is gone; compared with another copy, unresolved V genes explain less than half, and the rest is unexplained. The V and J calls and clone size come from that table; D and trimming were worked out from the DNA. This sample has under 150,000 clones in its table, and approximately 80% of those were observed once. The ten largest clonotypes hold about 0.74% of the sample.

For CDR1 and CDR2, the germline V gene (reference sequence) lists LNHDA and SQIVND. Germline trimming amounts to 3 bases on V and 10 bases on J, with 7 as the count of junction bases outside the gene matches. The CDR3 runs 16 residues from the cysteine to the phenylalanine. Only the CDR3 portion is preserved as DNA: 48 bases, with reading frame beginning at the first base. In total, over 600 healthy bone marrow donors made up the cohort. At the time of sampling, every cohort member was nominally healthy, though immune exposures that went unrecorded were likely present. The donor was CMV seronegative and belonged to the group of approximately 320 seronegative cohort members. A peripheral blood sample was collected from each donor, and TCR beta sequencing was performed on peripheral blood mononuclear cells. The Qiagen DNeasy Blood Extraction Kit was used to extract genomic DNA from the blood cell samples.

This clone was seen only a few times. Its antigen is not yet known. No much larger clonotype is one base removed from it; base qualities were not supplied. The rearrangement joined TRBV19 to TRBJ2-1; TRBD2 matches 15 bases in the middle. The sequenced sample was PBMCs. The receptor was derived from a man between 18 and 29 years old in good health and CMV-seronegative. Here the CDR3 is given as CASSIGTSGGLGEQFF. The nucleotide sequence reads as follows: TGTGCCAGTAGTATCGGGACTAGCGGGGGGTTAGGGGAGCAGTTCTTC.